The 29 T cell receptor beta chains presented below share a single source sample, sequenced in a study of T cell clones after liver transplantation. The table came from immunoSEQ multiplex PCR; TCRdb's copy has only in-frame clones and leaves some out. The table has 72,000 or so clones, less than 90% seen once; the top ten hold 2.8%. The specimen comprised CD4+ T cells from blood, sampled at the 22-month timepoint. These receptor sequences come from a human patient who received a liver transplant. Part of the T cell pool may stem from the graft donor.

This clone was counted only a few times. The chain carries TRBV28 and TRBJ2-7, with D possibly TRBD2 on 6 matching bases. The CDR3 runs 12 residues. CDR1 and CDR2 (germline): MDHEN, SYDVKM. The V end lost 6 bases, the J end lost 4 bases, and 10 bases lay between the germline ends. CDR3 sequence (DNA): TGTGCCAGCAGACTGGCGGGATACGAGCAGTACTTC. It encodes CASRLAGYEQYF. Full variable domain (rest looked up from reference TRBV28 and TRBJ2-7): DVKVTQSSRYLVKRTGEKVFLECVQDMDHENMFWYRQDPGLGLRLIYFSYDVKMKEKGDIPEGYSVSREKKERFSLILESASTNQTSMYLCASRLAGYEQYFGPGTRLTVT.

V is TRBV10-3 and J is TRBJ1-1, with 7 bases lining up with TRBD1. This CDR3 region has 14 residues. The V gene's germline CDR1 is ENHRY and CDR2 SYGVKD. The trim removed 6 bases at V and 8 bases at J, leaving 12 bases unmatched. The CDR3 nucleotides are TGTGCCATCAGGAACCGGGACAGTAAGAACGAAGCTTTCTTT. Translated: CAIRNRDSKNEAFF.

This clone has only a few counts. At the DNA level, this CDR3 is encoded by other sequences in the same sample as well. The CDR3 loop is CASSYSANQPQHF. CDR3 sequence (DNA): TGTGCCAGCAGTTACTCGGCGAATCAGCCCCAGCATTTT. The chain recombines TRBV6-6 with TRBJ1-5, with D unclear. Germline V gene data show CDR1 as MNHNY and CDR2 as SVGAGI (reference sequence). The CDR3 loop spans 13 amino acids. V gave up 0 bases and J gave up 4 bases, with 4 bases separating them.

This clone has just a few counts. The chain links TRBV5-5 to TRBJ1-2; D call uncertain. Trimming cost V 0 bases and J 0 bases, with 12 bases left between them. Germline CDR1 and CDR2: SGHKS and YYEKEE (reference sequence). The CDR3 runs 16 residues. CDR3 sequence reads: CASSLVGGVSNYGYTF. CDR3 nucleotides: TGTGCCAGCAGCTTGGTGGGCGGCGTCTCTAACTATGGCTACACCTTC.

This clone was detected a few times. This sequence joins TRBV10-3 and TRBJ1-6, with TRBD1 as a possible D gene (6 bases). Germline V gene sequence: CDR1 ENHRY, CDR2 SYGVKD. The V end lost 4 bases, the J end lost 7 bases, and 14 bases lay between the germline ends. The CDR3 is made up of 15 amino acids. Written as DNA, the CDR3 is TGTGCCATCAGTGTGGGCGGGCAGGGGAATTCACCCCTCCACTTT. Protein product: CAISVGGQGNSPLHF.

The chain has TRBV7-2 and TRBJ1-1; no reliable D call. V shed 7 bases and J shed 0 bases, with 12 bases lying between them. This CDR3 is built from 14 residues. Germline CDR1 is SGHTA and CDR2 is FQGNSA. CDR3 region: CASTPPRVNTEAFF. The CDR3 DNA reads TGTGCCAGCACCCCTCCCCGGGTGAACACTGAAGCTTTCTTT.

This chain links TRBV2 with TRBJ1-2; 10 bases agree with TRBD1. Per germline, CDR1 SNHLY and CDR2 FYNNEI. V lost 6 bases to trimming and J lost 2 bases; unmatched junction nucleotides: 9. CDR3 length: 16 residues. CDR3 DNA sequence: TGTGCCAGCAGCCGGGACAGGGGAGGCCCAAACTATGGCTACACCTTC. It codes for CASSRDRGGPNYGYTF. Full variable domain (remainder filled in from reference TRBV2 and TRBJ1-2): EPEVTQTPSHQVTQMGQEVILRCVPISNHLYFYWYRQILGQKVEFLVSFYNNEISEKSEIFDDQFSVERPDGSNFTLKIRSTKLEDSAMYFCASSRDRGGPNYGYTFGSGTRLTVV.

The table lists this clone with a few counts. CDR3 nucleotide sequence: TGTGCCAGCAGCGTAGGGACCCGGGAGACCCAGTACTTC. Its protein product is CASSVGTRETQYF. The chain combines TRBV9 with TRBJ2-5; no reliable D call. Trimming cost V 0 bases and J 5 bases, with 8 bases left between them. This CDR3 region has 13 residues. The germline gives CDR1 SGDLS, CDR2 YYNGEE.

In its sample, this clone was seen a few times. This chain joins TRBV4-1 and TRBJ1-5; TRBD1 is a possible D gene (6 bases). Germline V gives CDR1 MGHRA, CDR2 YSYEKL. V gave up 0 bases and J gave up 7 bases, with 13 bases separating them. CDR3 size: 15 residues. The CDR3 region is CASSQDETGRQPQHF. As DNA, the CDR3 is TGCGCCAGCAGCCAAGATGAGACAGGCAGGCAGCCCCAGCATTTT.

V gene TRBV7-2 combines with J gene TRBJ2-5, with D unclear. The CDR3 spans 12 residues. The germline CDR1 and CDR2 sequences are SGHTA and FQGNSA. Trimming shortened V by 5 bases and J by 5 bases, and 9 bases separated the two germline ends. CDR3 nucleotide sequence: TGTGCCAGCAGCGCCCACGCGGAGACCCAGTACTTC. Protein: CASSAHAETQYF. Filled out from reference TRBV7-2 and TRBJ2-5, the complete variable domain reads GAGVSQSPSNKVTEKGKDVELRCDPISGHTALYWYRQSLGQGLEFLIYFQGNSAPDKSGLPSDRFSAERTGGSVSTLTIQRTQQEDSAVYLCASSAHAETQYFGPGTRLLVL.

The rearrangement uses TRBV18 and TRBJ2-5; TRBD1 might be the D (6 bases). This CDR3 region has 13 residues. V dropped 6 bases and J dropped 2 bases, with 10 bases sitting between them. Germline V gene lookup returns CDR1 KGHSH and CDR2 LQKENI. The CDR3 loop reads CASSPGTQETQYF. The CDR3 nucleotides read TGTGCCAGCTCTCCCGGGACACAAGAGACCCAGTACTTC.

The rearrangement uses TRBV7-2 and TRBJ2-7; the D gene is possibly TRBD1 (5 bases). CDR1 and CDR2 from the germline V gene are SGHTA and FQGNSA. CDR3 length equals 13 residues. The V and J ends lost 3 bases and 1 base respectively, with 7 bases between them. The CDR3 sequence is CASSLGRSYEQYF. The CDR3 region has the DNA TGTGCCAGCAGCTTGGGGCGATCCTACGAGCAGTACTTC.

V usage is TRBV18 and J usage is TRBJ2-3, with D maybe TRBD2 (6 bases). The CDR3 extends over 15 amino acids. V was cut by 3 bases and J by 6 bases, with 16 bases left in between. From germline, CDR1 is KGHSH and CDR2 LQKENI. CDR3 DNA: TGTGCCAGCTCACCTGGGGGGTGGCGTGGCGATACGCAGTATTTT. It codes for CASSPGGWRGDTQYF.

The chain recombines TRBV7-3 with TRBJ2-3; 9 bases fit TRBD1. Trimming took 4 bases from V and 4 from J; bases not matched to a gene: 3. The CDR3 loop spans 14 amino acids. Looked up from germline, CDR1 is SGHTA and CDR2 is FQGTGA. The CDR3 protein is CASSSTGGADTQYF. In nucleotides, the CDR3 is TGTGCCAGCAGCTCGACAGGGGGTGCAGATACGCAGTATTTT.

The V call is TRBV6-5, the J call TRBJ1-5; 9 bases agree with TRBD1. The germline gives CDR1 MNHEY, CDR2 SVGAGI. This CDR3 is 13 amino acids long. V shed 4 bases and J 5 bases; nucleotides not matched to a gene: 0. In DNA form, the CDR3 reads TGTGCCAGCAGTTGGGACAGGGATCAGCCCCAGCATTTT. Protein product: CASSWDRDQPQHF.

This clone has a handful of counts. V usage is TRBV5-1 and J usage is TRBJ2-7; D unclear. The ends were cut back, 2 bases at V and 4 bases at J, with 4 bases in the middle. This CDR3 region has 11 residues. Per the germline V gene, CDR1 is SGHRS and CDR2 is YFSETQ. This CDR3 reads CASSFKYEQYF. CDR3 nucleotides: TGCGCCAGCAGCTTTAAGTACGAGCAGTACTTC.

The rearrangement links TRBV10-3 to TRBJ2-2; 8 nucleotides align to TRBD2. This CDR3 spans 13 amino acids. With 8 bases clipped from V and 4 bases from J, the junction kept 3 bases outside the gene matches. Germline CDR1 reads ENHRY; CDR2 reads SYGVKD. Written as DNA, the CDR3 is TGTGCCATCGAGCGGGAGATCACCGGGGAGCTGTTTTTT. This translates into CAIEREITGELFF.

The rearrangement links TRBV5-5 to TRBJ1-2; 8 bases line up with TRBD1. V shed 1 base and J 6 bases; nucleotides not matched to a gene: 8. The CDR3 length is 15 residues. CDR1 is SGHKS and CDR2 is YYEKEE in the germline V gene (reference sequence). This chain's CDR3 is CASSLTGQGRNGYTF. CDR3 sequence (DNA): TGTGCCAGCAGCTTGACCGGACAGGGCAGGAATGGCTACACCTTC. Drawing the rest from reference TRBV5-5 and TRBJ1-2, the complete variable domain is DAGVTQSPTHLIKTRGQQVTLRCSPISGHKSVSWYQQVLGQGPQFIFQYYEKEERGRGNFPDRFSARQFPNYSSELNVNALLLGDSALYLCASSLTGQGRNGYTFGSGTRLTVV.

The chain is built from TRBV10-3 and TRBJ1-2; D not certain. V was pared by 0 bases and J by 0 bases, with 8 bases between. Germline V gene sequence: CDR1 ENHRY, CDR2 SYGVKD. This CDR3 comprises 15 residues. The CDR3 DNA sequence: TGTGCCATCAGTGAGTCTAGTATAGCTAACTATGGCTACACCTTC. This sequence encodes CAISESSIANYGYTF.

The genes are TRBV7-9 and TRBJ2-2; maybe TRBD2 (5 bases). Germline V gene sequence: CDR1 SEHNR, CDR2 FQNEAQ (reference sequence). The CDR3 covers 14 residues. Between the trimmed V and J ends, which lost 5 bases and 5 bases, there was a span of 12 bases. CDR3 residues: CASSMDGVTGELFF. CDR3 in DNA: TGTGCCAGCAGCATGGACGGGGTAACCGGGGAGCTGTTTTTT.

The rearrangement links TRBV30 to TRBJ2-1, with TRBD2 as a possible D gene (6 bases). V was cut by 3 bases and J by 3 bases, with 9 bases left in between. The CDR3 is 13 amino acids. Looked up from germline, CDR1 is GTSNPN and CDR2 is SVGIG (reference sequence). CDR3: CAWSRGVYNEQFF. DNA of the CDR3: TGTGCCTGGAGCCGCGGGGTCTACAATGAGCAGTTCTTC.

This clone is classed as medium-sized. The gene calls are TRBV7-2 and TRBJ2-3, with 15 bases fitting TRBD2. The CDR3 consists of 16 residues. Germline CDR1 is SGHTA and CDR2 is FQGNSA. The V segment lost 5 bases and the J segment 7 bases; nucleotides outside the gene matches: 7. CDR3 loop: CASSPRTSGGANTQYF. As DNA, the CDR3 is TGTGCCAGCAGCCCTCGGACTAGCGGGGGGGCAAATACGCAGTATTTT.

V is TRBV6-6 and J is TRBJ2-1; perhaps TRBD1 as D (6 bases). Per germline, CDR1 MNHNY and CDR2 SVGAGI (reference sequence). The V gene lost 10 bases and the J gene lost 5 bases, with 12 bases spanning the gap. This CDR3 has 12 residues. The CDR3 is CATKGGNNEQFF. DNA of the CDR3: TGTGCCACCAAAGGGGGAAACAATGAGCAGTTCTTC.

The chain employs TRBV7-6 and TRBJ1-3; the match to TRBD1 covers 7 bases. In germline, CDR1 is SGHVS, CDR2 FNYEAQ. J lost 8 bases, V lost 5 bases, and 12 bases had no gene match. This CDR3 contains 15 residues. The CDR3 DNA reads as TGTGCCAGCAGCCAGATGGCGGGACAGCTTTACACCATATATTTT. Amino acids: CASSQMAGQLYTIYF.

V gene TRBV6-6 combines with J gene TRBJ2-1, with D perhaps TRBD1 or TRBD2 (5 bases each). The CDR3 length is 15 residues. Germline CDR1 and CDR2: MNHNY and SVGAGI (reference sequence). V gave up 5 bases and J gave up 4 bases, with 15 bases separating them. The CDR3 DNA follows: TGTGCCAGCAGTCCCGGGACCGAAAGTTACAATGAGCAGTTCTTC. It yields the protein CASSPGTESYNEQFF.

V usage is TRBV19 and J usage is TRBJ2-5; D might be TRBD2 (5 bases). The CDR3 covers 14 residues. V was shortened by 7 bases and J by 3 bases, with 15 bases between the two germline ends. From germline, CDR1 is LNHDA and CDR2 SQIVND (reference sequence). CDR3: CASTPPRGEETQYF. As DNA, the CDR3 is TGTGCCAGTACCCCCCCCCGGGGAGAAGAGACCCAGTACTTC. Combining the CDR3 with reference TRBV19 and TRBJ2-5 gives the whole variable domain DGGITQSPKYLFRKEGQNVTLSCEQNLNHDAMYWYRQDPGQGLRLIYYSQIVNDFQKGDIAEGYSVSREKKESFPLTVTSAQKNPTAFYLCASTPPRGEETQYFGPGTRLLVL.

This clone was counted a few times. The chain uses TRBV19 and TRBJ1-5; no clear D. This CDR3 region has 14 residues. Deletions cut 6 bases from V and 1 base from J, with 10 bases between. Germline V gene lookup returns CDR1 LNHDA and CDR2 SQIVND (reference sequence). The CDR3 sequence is CASRLRGSNQPQHF. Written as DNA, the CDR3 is TGTGCCAGTAGACTGCGCGGGAGCAATCAGCCCCAGCATTTT.

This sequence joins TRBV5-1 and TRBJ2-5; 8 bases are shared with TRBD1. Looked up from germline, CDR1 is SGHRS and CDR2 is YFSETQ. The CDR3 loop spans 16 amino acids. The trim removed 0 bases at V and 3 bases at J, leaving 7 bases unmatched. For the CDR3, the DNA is TGCGCCAGCAGCTTGGCCGGCAGGGGACAGGAAGAGACCCAGTACTTC. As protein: CASSLAGRGQEETQYF.

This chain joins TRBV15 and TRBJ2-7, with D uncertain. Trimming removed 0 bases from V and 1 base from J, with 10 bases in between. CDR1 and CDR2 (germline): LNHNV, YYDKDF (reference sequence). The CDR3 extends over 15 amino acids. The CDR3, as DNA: TGTGCCACCAGCAGAGATAATAAACGGTCCTACGAGCAGTACTTC. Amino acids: CATSRDNKRSYEQYF. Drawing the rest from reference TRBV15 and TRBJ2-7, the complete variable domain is DAMVIQNPRYQVTQFGKPVTLSCSQTLNHNVMYWYQQKSSQAPKLLFHYYDKDFNNEADTPDNFQSRRPNTSFCFLDIRSPGLGDTAMYLCATSRDNKRSYEQYFGPGTRLTVT.